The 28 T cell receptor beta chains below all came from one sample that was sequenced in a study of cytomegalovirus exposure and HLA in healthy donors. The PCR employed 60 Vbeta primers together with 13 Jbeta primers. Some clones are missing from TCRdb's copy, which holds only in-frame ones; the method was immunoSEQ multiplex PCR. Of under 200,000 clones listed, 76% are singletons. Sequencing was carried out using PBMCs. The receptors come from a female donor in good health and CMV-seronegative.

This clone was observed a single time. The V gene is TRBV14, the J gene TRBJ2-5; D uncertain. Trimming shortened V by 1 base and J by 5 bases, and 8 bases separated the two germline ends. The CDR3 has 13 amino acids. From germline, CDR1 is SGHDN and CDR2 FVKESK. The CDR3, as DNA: TGTGCCAGCAGCCAAGGGTTCCGGGAGACCCAGTACTTC. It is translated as CASSQGFRETQYF. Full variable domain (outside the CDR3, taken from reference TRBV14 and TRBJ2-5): EAGVTQFPSHSVIEKGQTVTLRCDPISGHDNLYWYRRVMGKEIKFLLHFVKESKQDESGMPNNRFLAERTGGTYSTLKVQPAELEDSGVYFCASSQGFRETQYFGPGTRLLVL.

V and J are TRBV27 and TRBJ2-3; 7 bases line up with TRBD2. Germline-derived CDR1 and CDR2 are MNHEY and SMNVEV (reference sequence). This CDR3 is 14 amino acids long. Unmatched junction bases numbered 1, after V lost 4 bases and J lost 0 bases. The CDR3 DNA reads TGTGCCAGCAGTTCCGGGAGGAGCACAGATACGCAGTATTTT. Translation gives CASSSGRSTDTQYF.

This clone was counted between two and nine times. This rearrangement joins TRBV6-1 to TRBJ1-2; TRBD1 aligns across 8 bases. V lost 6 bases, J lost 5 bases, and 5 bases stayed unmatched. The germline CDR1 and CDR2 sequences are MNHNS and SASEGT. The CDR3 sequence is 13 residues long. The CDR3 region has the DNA TGTGCCAGCAGCGAGACAGGGGTTTATGGCTACACCTTC. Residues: CASSETGVYGYTF.

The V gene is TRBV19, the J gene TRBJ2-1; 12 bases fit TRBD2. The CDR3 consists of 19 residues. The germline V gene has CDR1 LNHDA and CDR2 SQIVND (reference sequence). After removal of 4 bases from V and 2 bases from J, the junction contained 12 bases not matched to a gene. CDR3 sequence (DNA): TGTGCCAGTAGTAGGATCACTAGCGGGGGGTCCGGGGCCTACAATGAGCAGTTCTTC. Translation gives CASSRITSGGSGAYNEQFF.

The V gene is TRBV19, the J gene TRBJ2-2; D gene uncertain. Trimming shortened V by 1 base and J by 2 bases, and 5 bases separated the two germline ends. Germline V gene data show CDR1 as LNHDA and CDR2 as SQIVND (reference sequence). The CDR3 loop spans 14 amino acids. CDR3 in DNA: TGTGCCAGTAGTATAGCCGGTAACACCGGGGAGCTGTTTTTT. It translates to CASSIAGNTGELFF.

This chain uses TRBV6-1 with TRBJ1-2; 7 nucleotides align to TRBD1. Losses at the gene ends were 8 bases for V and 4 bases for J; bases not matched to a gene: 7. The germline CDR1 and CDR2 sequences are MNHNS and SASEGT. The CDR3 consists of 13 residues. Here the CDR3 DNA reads TGTGCCAGCGGACGACAGGGCGGCTATGGCTACACCTTC. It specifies CASGRQGGYGYTF.

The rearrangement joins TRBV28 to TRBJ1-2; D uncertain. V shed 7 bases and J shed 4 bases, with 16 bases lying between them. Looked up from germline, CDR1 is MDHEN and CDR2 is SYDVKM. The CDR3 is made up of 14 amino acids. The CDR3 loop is CASTLPSVPYGYTF. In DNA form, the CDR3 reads TGTGCCAGCACCCTCCCCTCGGTTCCCTATGGCTACACCTTC.

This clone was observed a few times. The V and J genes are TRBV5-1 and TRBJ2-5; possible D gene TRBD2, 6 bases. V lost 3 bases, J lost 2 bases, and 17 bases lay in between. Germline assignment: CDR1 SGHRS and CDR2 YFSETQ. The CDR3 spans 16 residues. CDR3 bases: TGCGCCAGCAGCTCCTCTCGGGGGAGATGGCAAGAGACCCAGTACTTC. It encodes CASSSSRGRWQETQYF.

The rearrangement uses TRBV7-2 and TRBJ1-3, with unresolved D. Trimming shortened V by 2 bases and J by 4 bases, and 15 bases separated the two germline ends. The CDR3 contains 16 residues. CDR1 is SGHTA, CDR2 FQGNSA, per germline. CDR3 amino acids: CASSLYHPPEGNTIYF. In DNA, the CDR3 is TGTGCCAGCAGCTTATATCACCCACCGGAGGGAAACACCATATATTTT.

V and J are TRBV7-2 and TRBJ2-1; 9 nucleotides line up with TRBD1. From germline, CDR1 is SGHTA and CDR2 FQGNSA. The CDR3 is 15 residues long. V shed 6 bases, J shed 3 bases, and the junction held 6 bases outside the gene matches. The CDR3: CASRPPGQGYNEQFF. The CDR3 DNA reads TGTGCCAGCAGGCCTCCGGGACAGGGCTACAATGAGCAGTTCTTC.

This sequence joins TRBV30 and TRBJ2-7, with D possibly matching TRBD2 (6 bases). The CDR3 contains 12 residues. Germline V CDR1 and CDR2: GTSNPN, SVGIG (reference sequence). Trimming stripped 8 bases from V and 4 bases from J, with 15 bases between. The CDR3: CAHGTHRYEQYF. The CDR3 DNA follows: TGTGCCCACGGGACTCACCGTTACGAGCAGTACTTC.

CDR3 sequence: CASSLGRGRPGELFF. In nucleotides, the CDR3 is TGTGCCAGCAGCCTCGGCAGGGGGCGTCCCGGGGAGCTGTTTTTT. V gene TRBV6-1 combines with J gene TRBJ2-2, with 8 bases that match TRBD1. The J segment lost 6 bases and the V segment lost 6 bases, leaving 9 bases of the junction unmatched. CDR1 is MNHNS, CDR2 SASEGT, per germline. The CDR3 is 15 residues long.

DNA of the CDR3: TGTGCCAGCAGTTTATTATACCAGTTTCAGCATTTT. It is translated as CASSLLYQFQHF. The gene calls are TRBV28 and TRBJ1-5; no clear D. This CDR3 contains 12 residues. Trimming shortened V by 1 base and J by 13 bases, and 11 bases separated the two germline ends. Per germline, CDR1 MDHEN and CDR2 SYDVKM.

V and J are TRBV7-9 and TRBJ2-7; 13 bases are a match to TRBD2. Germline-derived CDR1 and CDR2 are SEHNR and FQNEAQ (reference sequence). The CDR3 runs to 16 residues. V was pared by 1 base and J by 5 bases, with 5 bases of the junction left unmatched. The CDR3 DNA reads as TGTGCCAGCAGCTTAGATAGGACTAGCGGGGGACACGAGCAGTACTTC. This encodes CASSLDRTSGGHEQYF.

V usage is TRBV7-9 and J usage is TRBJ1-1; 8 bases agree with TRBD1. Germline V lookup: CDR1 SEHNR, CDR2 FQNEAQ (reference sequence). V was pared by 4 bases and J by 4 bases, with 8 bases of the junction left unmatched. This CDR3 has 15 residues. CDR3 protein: CASSYGQGGGTEAFF. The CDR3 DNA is TGTGCCAGCAGCTACGGACAGGGAGGAGGCACTGAAGCTTTCTTT. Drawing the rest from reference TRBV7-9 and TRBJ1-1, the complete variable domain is DTGVSQNPRHKITKRGQNVTFRCDPISEHNRLYWYRQTLGQGPEFLTYFQNEAQLEKSRLLSDRFSAERPKGSFSTLEIQRTEQGDSAMYLCASSYGQGGGTEAFFGQGTRLTVV.

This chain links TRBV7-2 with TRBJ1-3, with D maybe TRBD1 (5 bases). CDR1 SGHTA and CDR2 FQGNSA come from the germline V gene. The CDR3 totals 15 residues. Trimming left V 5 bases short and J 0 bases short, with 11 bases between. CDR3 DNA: TGTGCCAGCAGCATTTACCAGGGCTCTGGAAACACCATATATTTT. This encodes CASSIYQGSGNTIYF.

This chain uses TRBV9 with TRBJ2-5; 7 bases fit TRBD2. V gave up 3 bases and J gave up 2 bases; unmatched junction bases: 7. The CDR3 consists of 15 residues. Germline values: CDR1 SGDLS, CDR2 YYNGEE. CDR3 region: CASSALAGSQETQYF. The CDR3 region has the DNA TGTGCCAGCAGCGCTTTAGCGGGCTCTCAAGAGACCCAGTACTTC. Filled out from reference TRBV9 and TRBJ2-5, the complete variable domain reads DSGVTQTPKHLITATGQRVTLRCSPRSGDLSVYWYQQSLDQGLQFLIQYYNGEERAKGNILERFSAQQFPDLHSELNLSSLELGDSALYFCASSALAGSQETQYFGPGTRLLVL.

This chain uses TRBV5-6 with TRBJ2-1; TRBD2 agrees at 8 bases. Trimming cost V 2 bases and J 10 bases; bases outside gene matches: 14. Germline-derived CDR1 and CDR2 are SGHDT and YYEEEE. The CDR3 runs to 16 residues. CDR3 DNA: TGTGCCAGCAGCTTAGGAGCGGGGGCCCAGGCGGGGGAGCAGTTCTTC. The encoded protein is CASSLGAGAQAGEQFF.

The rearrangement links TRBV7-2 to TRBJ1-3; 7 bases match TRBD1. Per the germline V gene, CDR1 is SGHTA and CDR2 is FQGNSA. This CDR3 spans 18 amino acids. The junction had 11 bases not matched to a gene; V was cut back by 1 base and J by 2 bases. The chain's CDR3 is CASSLGQGERVPGNTIYF. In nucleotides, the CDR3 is TGTGCCAGCAGCTTAGGCCAGGGGGAAAGGGTGCCTGGAAACACCATATATTTT. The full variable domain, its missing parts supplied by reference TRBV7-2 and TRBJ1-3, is GAGVSQSPSNKVTEKGKDVELRCDPISGHTALYWYRQSLGQGLEFLIYFQGNSAPDKSGLPSDRFSAERTGGSVSTLTIQRTQQEDSAVYLCASSLGQGERVPGNTIYFGEGSWLTVV.

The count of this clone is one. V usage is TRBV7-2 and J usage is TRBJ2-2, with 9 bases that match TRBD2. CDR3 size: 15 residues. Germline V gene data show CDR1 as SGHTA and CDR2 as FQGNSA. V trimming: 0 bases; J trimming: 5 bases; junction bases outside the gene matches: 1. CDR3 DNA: TGTGCCAGCAGCTTAGCCGCGGGAGGGACCGGGGAGCTGTTTTTT. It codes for CASSLAAGGTGELFF. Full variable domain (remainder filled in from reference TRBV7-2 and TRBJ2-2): GAGVSQSPSNKVTEKGKDVELRCDPISGHTALYWYRQSLGQGLEFLIYFQGNSAPDKSGLPSDRFSAERTGGSVSTLTIQRTQQEDSAVYLCASSLAAGGTGELFFGEGSRLTVL.

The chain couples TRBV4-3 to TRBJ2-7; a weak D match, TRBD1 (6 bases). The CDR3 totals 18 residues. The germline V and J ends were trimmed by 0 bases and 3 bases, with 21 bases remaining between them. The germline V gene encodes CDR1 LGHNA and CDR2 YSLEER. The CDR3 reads CASSQDHQGPTRLYEQYF. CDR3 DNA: TGCGCCAGCAGCCAAGATCATCAGGGGCCAACTAGGCTCTACGAGCAGTACTTC.

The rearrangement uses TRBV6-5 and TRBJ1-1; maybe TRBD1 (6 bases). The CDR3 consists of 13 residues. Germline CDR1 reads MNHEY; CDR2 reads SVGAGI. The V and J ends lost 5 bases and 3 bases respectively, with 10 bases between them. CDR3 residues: CASSPGDHTEAFF. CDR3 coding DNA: TGTGCCAGCAGTCCAGGGGACCACACTGAAGCTTTCTTT.

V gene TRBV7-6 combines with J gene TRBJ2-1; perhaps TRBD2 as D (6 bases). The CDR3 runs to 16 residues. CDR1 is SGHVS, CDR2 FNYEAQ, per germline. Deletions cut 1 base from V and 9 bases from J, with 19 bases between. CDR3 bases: TGTGCCAGCAGCTTAGGGGGGGTAGCCTCGCGGGGTGAGCAGTTCTTC. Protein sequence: CASSLGGVASRGEQFF.

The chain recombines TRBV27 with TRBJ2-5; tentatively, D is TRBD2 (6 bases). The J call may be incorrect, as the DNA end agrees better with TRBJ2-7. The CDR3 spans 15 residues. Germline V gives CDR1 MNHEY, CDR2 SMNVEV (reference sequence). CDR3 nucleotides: TGTGCCAGCAGTCACCCCCAGGGACTGACCTACGAGCAGTACTTC. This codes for CASSHPQGLTYEQYF.

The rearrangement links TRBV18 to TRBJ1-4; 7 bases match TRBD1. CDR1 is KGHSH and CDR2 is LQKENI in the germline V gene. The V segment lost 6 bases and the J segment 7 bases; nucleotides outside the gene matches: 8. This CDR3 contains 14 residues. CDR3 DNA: TGTGCCAGCTCGGCACAGGGGAGAGGTGAAAAACTGTTTTTT. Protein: CASSAQGRGEKLFF. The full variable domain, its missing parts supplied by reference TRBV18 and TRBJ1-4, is NAGVMQNPRHLVRRRGQEARLRCSPMKGHSHVYWYRQLPEEGLKFMVYLQKENIIDESGMPKERFSAEFPKEGPSILRIQQVVRGDSAAYFCASSAQGRGEKLFFGSGTQLSVL.

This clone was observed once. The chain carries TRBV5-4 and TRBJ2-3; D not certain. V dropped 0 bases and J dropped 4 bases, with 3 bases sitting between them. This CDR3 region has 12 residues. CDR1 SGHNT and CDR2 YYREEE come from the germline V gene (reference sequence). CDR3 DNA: TGTGCCAGCAGCTTGGGAGCAGATACGCAGTATTTT. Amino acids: CASSLGADTQYF.

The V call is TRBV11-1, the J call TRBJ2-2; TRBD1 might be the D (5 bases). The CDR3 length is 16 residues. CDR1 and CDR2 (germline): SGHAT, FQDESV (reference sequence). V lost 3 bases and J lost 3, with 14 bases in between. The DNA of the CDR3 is TGTGCCAGCAGCTTCAGACTCCCGACAGACACCGGGGAGCTGTTTTTT. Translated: CASSFRLPTDTGELFF.

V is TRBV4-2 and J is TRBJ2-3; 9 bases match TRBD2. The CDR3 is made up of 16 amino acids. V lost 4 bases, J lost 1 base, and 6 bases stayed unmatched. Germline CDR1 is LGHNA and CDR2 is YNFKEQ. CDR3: CASSLTGGGGTDTQYF. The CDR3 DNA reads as TGTGCCAGCAGCCTCACAGGCGGGGGGGGCACAGATACGCAGTATTTT.